The rows below give T cell receptor beta chains drawn from one sample of a study of graft-versus-host responses after intestinal transplantation. TCRdb's table, derived via immunoSEQ multiplex PCR, lists solely in-frame clones and lacks some. The sample carries some 96,000 clones, around nine tenths recorded once. The sample in question was PBMCs, obtained roughly 68 weeks after intestinal transplant. Source of these receptors: a human patient who received an intestinal transplant, so some T cells may come from the graft donor. CDR3s include the opening cysteine and the closing phenylalanine or tryptophan.

TRBV29-1	CSVEGEPRVGKLFF
TRBV7-3	CASSLAGARTEQFF
TRBV11-2	CASSLSFDTGIYEQYF
TRBV25-1	CASRKDSSDYSPLHF
TRBV2	CASTPWGVPAYEQYF
TRBV11-3	CASSLGPGASGNTIYF
TRBV19	CASSQNSRGVLYEQYF
TRBV2	CASSEWETQYF
TRBV7-8	CASSLAGGLGETQYF
TRBV10-1	CASNPGSSNYGYTF
TRBV5-4	CASSLGGLAGHYEQYF
TRBV6-1	CASSVADSSYEQYF
TRBV2	CASSVAAPPQYF
TRBV11-2	CASSLVRGPGGYTF